Listed below are T cell receptor beta chains from one sample, sequenced in a study of blood T cell repertoires in COVID-19. The data were produced by immunoSEQ multiplex PCR, yet TCRdb's version contains in-frame clones alone and is incomplete. The sample holds 40,000 to 60,000 clones, around 87% seen once. The material sequenced was peripheral blood. These receptors all stem from a woman older than 75 with COVID-19, enrolled during active disease. Both conserved end residues are part of each CDR3. D genes are given only for firm matches. The size of a clone is reported for some rows only, either as once, few or many, or as a class for expanded clones.

d_call	v_call	cdr3_length	clone_size	j_call	cdr3_nt	cdr3_aa
TRBD2	TRBV7-2	14	-	TRBJ2-3	TGTGCCAGCAGCCTAGCGGGACTCACAGATACGCAGTATTTT	CASSLAGLTDTQYF
-	TRBV7-6	15	-	TRBJ1-1	TGTGCCAGCAGCTTAGGGGCTGGGAGGAACACTGAAGCTTTCTTT	CASSLGAGRNTEAFF
-	TRBV20-1	11	-	TRBJ2-7	TGCAGTGCTAGAGATGACAGGGAGCAGTACTTC	CSARDDREQYF
TRBD1	TRBV19	15	-	TRBJ1-2	TGTGCCAGTAGTATAGCGGGACAGGGAGGCTATGGCTACACCTTC	CASSIAGQGGYGYTF
-	TRBV7-9	13	-	TRBJ1-5	TGTGCCAGCAGCTGGGAGGGCCGGGGGCCCCAGCATTTT	CASSWEGRGPQHF
TRBD2	TRBV9	15	-	TRBJ2-5	TGTGCCAGCAGCGTAACTAGCGGACACCAAGAGACCCAGTACTTC	CASSVTSGHQETQYF
TRBD2	TRBV2	17	-	TRBJ2-3	TGTGCCAGCAACCCTAGCGGGGGGGCGTTTAGCACAGATACGCAGTATTTT	CASNPSGGAFSTDTQYF
-	TRBV5-4	13	-	TRBJ1-4	TGTGCCAGCAGCCACGGCTCGGGTGAAAAACTGTTTTTT	CASSHGSGEKLFF
TRBD1	TRBV7-7	15	-	TRBJ2-7	TGTGCTAGCAGCCGCCACAGGGGGCCGGAATACGAGCAGTACTTC	CASSRHRGPEYEQYF
-	TRBV19	14	-	TRBJ1-5	TGTGCCAGTAGTCTCCGGTATGGCAATCAGCCCCAGCATTTT	CASSLRYGNQPQHF
-	TRBV27	14	once	TRBJ1-2	TGTGCCAGCAGCCCCGTCGACAGGAGCTATGGCTACACCTTC	CASSPVDRSYGYTF
TRBD1	TRBV18	15	-	TRBJ1-1	TGTGCCAGCTCACCACAAGAGGGGGCGAACACTGAAGCTTTCTTT	CASSPQEGANTEAFF
-	TRBV7-3	16	-	TRBJ1-1	TGTGCCAGCAGCTTACAGGGATTATTGATGAACACTGAAGCTTTCTTT	CASSLQGLLMNTEAFF
-	TRBV9	14	-	TRBJ1-2	TGTGCCAGCAGCCTGACCCGGGACACCTATGGCTACACCTTC	CASSLTRDTYGYTF
TRBD1	TRBV19	14	-	TRBJ1-2	TGTGCCAGTAGCAGACAGGGATTTAACTATGGCTACACCTTC	CASSRQGFNYGYTF
TRBD1	TRBV18	14	-	TRBJ1-4	TGTGCCAGCTCACCAGGGACAGTTAATGAAAAACTGTTTTTT	CASSPGTVNEKLFF
TRBD1	TRBV5-1	14	-	TRBJ2-5	TGCGCCAGCAACCGACAGGGACCACAAGAGACCCAGTACTTC	CASNRQGPQETQYF
-	TRBV10-3	13	-	TRBJ2-1	TGTGCCATCAATCCCAGGGAAGGGATGGAGCAGTTCTTC	CAINPREGMEQFF
-	TRBV24-1	13	once	TRBJ1-2	TGTGCCACCAGTGAGGGCAGGTTCTATGGCTACACCTTC	CATSEGRFYGYTF
TRBD1	TRBV3-1/TRBV3-2	15	-	TRBJ2-7	TGTGCCAGCAGCCAAGGCTTTTGGGGACAGCACGAGCAGTACTTC	CASSQGFWGQHEQYF
-	TRBV28	16	-	TRBJ2-1	TGTGCCAGCAGTTTTGTCTCGGGAGCTCACTACAATGAGCAGTTCTTC	CASSFVSGAHYNEQFF
-	TRBV12-5	14	-	TRBJ1-5	TGTGCTAGTGGTTTGGGGGGGGGTTGGCAGCCCCAGCATTTT	CASGLGGGWQPQHF
-	TRBV5-8	13	-	TRBJ1-5	TGTGCCAGCAGCTTAAGGGGGATTCAGCCCCAGCATTTT	CASSLRGIQPQHF
-	TRBV4-1	17	-	TRBJ2-3	TGCGCCAGCAGCCAAAAGTGGGCTAGCGAAAGCACAGATACGCAGTATTTT	CASSQKWASESTDTQYF
TRBD1	TRBV27	15	-	TRBJ1-5	TGTGCCAGCAGACCCGGACAGGGGAAGGGTCAGCCCCAGCATTTT	CASRPGQGKGQPQHF
-	TRBV2	14	once	TRBJ2-2	TGTGCCAGCAGTCCCGGGACATATACCGGGGAGCTGTTTTTT	CASSPGTYTGELFF
-	TRBV23-1	13	-	TRBJ2-7	TGCGCCAGCAGTCGCCGCAGGGCCTACGAGCAGTACTTC	CASSRRRAYEQYF
-	TRBV5-1	16	-	TRBJ2-1	TGCGCCAGCAGCTTCCTCGACTCCTGGTTGTACAATGAGCAGTTCTTC	CASSFLDSWLYNEQFF
TRBD2	TRBV3-1/TRBV3-2	11	few	TRBJ2-7	TGTGCCAGCAGCCAAGCGACTAGCGCCTACTTC	CASSQATSAYF
-	TRBV19	17	once	TRBJ1-5	TGTGCCAGCTCAGACCGAGCGGGTGGGGGAGGCAATCAGCCCCAGCATTTT	CASSDRAGGGGNQPQHF
TRBD1	TRBV3-1/TRBV3-2	16	-	TRBJ1-4	TGTGCCAGCAGCCGGGGGGGGACAGGACTTAATGAAAAACTGTTTTTT	CASSRGGTGLNEKLFF
-	TRBV6-5	16	-	TRBJ2-3	TGTGCCAGCAGTTACTCGTGGACAAGCGCCACAGATACGCAGTATTTT	CASSYSWTSATDTQYF
-	TRBV5-5	14	-	TRBJ2-7	TGTGCCAGCAGCCTCACCGGGACAACCTACGAGCAGTACTTC	CASSLTGTTYEQYF
TRBD1	TRBV6-6	20	-	TRBJ1-6	TGTGCCAGCAGCCCGCGGACAGGGCGAAAAAAACCTCCGTCCATCTCACCCCTCCACTTT	CASSPRTGRKKPPSISPLHF
TRBD1	TRBV18	16	-	TRBJ2-1	TGTGCCAGCTCACCACCTGGGACAGAAACTTACAATGAGCAGTTCTTC	CASSPPGTETYNEQFF
-	TRBV3-1/TRBV3-2	15	-	TRBJ2-5	TGTGCCAGCAGCCAAGATCCCTGGACAGCAGAGACCCAGTACTTC	CASSQDPWTAETQYF